This record covers a single T cell receptor (beta chain). The antigen is not known. This record comes from a study of cytomegalovirus exposure and HLA in healthy donors. Study-wide findings and caveats: Across donors, sequencing depth was assumed by presence/absence analyses to be roughly uniform. CMV serostatus alone was available as immune exposure information. It was in a later analysis that TCR association rates were seen to vary by HLA locus, highest for DRB1 and lowest for HLA-C. In vitro testing confirmed a few CMV-associated chains as specific for CMV antigens.

Germline V gene sequence: CDR1 GTSNPN, CDR2 SVGIG (reference sequence). The CDR3 length is 13 residues. Trimming removed 5 bases from V and 6 bases from J; junction bases left unmatched: 5. Amplification used 60 Vbeta primers and 13 Jbeta primers. The data were produced by immunoSEQ multiplex PCR, yet TCRdb's version contains in-frame clones alone and is incomplete. The data contain about 110,000 clones, 60% to 80% of them singletons. The sequencing input was PBMCs. This sequence originates from a female donor in good health and CMV-seronegative. The chain joins TRBV30 to TRBJ2-7; TRBD1 matches 12 bases. This CDR3 reads CAWAGTGGLEQYF. In nucleotides, the CDR3 is TGTGCCTGGGCCGGGACAGGGGGCCTCGAGCAGTACTTC.